The rows below give T cell receptor beta chains drawn from one sample of a study of T cells in tuberculosis. The repertoire was sequenced with immunoSEQ multiplex PCR; TCRdb's copy has only in-frame clones and lacks some. The table lists roughly 35,000 clones, just over 90% of them singletons. This specimen was PBMCs, taken at tuberculosis diagnosis. These receptor sequences come from an adult with tuberculosis. Some clones in this sample may be carry-over from other donors' samples. CDR3s include the opening cysteine and the closing phenylalanine or tryptophan. Fields, in order: J gene, D gene, V gene, clone size, CDR3 DNA, CDR3 protein. The D gene is left open where the match is weak. The size of a clone is reported for some rows only, either as once, few or many, or as a class for expanded clones.

TRBJ1-1 | TRBD1 | TRBV4-1 | . | TGCGCCAGCAGCCACGGGACAGGGCTTATTGGCGTGAACACTGAAGCTTTCTTT | CASSHGTGLIGVNTEAFF
TRBJ1-1 | TRBD1 | TRBV7-9 | once | TGTGCCAGCAGCTTAGGGACAGGCCTTCCTGAAGCTTTCTTT | CASSLGTGLPEAFF
TRBJ1-3 | TRBD1 | TRBV29-1 | once | TGCAGCGCCAACAACCCTGGACAGGGACACACCATATATTTT | CSANNPGQGHTIYF
TRBJ2-6 | TRBD2 | TRBV18 | . | TGTGCCAGCTCACCGTCCACTAGCGGGGGAGCTGGGGCCAACGTCCTGACTTTC | CASSPSTSGGAGANVLTF
TRBJ2-1 | . | TRBV5-1 | . | TGCGCCAGCAGCTTGGCCCGACACCCAGCAGGGGATGAGCAGTTCTTC | CASSLARHPAGDEQFF
TRBJ2-1 | TRBD2 | TRBV7-6 | . | TGTGCCAGCAGTCTAGCGGGGGAGGTACGTGAGCAGTTCTTC | CASSLAGEVREQFF
TRBJ2-3 | . | TRBV5-4 | . | TGTGCCAGCAGCCTTCCCCTAGCGCGATATCCAGATACGCAGTATTTT | CASSLPLARYPDTQYF
TRBJ2-7 | . | TRBV30 | . | TGTGCCTGGGCGCCGGGAGAGGGGTCCGAGCAGTACTTC | CAWAPGEGSEQYF
TRBJ1-1 | . | TRBV5-1 | few | TGCGCCAGCAGCCACGGACAGAACACTGAAGCTTTCTTT | CASSHGQNTEAFF
TRBJ1-6 | . | TRBV30 | . | TGTGCCGGCCGGGGGATCTATAATTCACCCCTCCACTTT | CAGRGIYNSPLHF
TRBJ1-2 | TRBD1 | TRBV5-6 | . | TGTGCCAGCAGCTTGGTAGGACAGGGGGCCGGTGGCTACACCTTC | CASSLVGQGAGGYTF
TRBJ2-1 | TRBD2 | TRBV7-7 | . | TGTGCCAGCAGCTTAGCGTACGTTATACTAGCGGGTATCCGTGAGCAGTTCTTC | CASSLAYVILAGIREQFF
TRBJ1-6 | . | TRBV27 | few | TGTGCCAGCAGAGTAAACAGGGTCGGGGATTCACCCCTCCACTTT | CASRVNRVGDSPLHF
TRBJ2-7 | . | TRBV5-4 | . | TGTGCCAGCAGCTTCGGCTTGGCGGTCGAGCAGTACTTC | CASSFGLAVEQYF
TRBJ1-5 | . | TRBV9 | few | TGTGCCAGCAGCGTAGGATCAGGTAATCAGCCCCAGCATTTT | CASSVGSGNQPQHF
TRBJ2-1 | TRBD2 | TRBV13 | . | TGTGCCAGCAAGGGCGCGGGTAGCGGGGAAAATCGGAACTCCTACAATGAGCAGTTCTTC | CASKGAGSGENRNSYNEQFF
TRBJ2-7 | TRBD2 | TRBV5-1 | once | TGCGCCAGCAGCTTGCTGACTAGCGCGTACGAGCAGTACTTC | CASSLLTSAYEQYF
TRBJ2-1 | TRBD2 | TRBV19 | . | TGTGCCAGTAGTATTCTCGGACTAGCGGGGAGGAATGAGCAGTTCTTC | CASSILGLAGRNEQFF
TRBJ2-5 | . | TRBV11-2 | . | TGTGCCAGCAGCTATCAGGCTTCTGAAGAGACCCAGTACTTC | CASSYQASEETQYF
TRBJ1-1 | . | TRBV27 | . | TGTGCCAGCAGTCTAGGTCCGCACGTAAAAGCTTTCTTT | CASSLGPHVKAFF
TRBJ1-2 | . | TRBV6-5 | . | TGTGCCAGCAGCTCCGGGGGGGGCTACACCTTC | CASSSGGGYTF
TRBJ1-4 | TRBD1 | TRBV4-2 | . | TGTGCCAGCAGCCACCCAGGGGGAACGTCCCTTTTT | CASSHPGGTSLF
TRBJ1-1 | . | TRBV5-4 | . | TGTGCCAGTACCGACAGGAACTACTTGAACACTGAAGCTTTCTTT | CASTDRNYLNTEAFF
TRBJ1-2 | . | TRBV11-2 | . | TGTGCCAGCAGTCTAGCCCCCGACCGTTTGTGCACCTTC | CASSLAPDRLCTF
TRBJ1-2 | . | TRBV6-1 | . | TGTGCCAGCAGTGCCCAACAAGGGGCCTATGGCTACACCTTC | CASSAQQGAYGYTF
TRBJ2-7 | . | TRBV18 | . | TGTGCCAGCTCACAACAGGGCTACGAGCAGTACTTC | CASSQQGYEQYF
TRBJ2-1 | . | TRBV30 | . | TGTGCCTGGAGTGTACCAGGACCCGGGATGAAGCAGTTCTTC | CAWSVPGPGMKQFF
TRBJ2-3 | TRBD2 | TRBV30 | . | TGTGCCTGGGATCCCCCCGTACCAGGGACTAGCGGGGGCCGATCCACCAGCACAGATACGCAGTATTTT | CAWDPPVPGTSGGRSTSTDTQYF
TRBJ1-5 | TRBD1 | TRBV6-5 | . | TGTTCTCTAACAGGGGGTAATCAGCCCCAGCATTTT | CSLTGGNQPQHF
TRBJ2-1 | TRBD1 | TRBV5-1 | . | TGCGCCAGCAGCTTGGGGGACAGACCGTGGTTGGAGCAGTTCTTC | CASSLGDRPWLEQFF
TRBJ2-1 | TRBD2 | TRBV6-5 | once | TGTGCCAGCCAGGCTGGGGGGGCCTACAATGAGCAGTTCTTC | CASQAGGAYNEQFF
TRBJ2-1 | . | TRBV27 | once | TGTGCCAGCAACCAAGGGGGGGGTTGGACCTACAATGAGCAGTTCTTC | CASNQGGGWTYNEQFF
TRBJ2-3 | . | TRBV7-8 | once | TGTGCCAGCGGGGACTTAAGTACAGATACGCAGTATTTT | CASGDLSTDTQYF
TRBJ1-1 | . | TRBV19 | . | TGTGCCAGTAGTATCCAGTCAGGGGTTACTGAAGCTTTCTTT | CASSIQSGVTEAFF
TRBJ1-1 | TRBD1 | TRBV19 | . | TGTGCCAGTAGTTCCCGACAGGGAAACACTGAAGCTTTCTTT | CASSSRQGNTEAFF
TRBJ1-1 | . | TRBV5-1 | . | TGCGCCAGCAGCTTGGCTACAGGGTACACTGAAGCTTTCTTT | CASSLATGYTEAFF
TRBJ1-6 | TRBD1 | TRBV5-1 | few | TGCGCCAGCAGCTCGGGACAGGGCGAATCACCCCTCCACTTT | CASSSGQGESPLHF
TRBJ1-4 | . | TRBV5-6 | . | TGTGCCAGCAGCTTGTTAGGGGTTGAAAAACTGTTTTTT | CASSLLGVEKLFF
TRBJ2-1 | . | TRBV7-7 | . | TGTGCCAGCAGCTTAAGGTCAGGGGCCTACAATGAGCAGTTCTTC | CASSLRSGAYNEQFF
TRBJ2-7 | . | TRBV18 | . | TGTGCCAGCTCACCGCCACGCACAGGGAGTATCGACGAGCAGTACTTC | CASSPPRTGSIDEQYF
TRBJ2-1 | TRBD2 | TRBV7-7 | . | TGTGCCAGCAGCCTGGGACTAGCGGTTGACTACAATGAGCAGTTCTTC | CASSLGLAVDYNEQFF
TRBJ2-6 | . | TRBV6-1 | medium-sized | TGTGCCAGCAGTGAAGAAGGGGCTGGGGCCAACGTCCTGACTTTC | CASSEEGAGANVLTF
TRBJ2-3 | TRBD2 | TRBV5-1 | . | TGCGCCAGCAGCTTGGCCGGACTAGCGGGGGGCACAGATACGCAGTATTTT | CASSLAGLAGGTDTQYF
TRBJ2-1 | . | TRBV2 | once | TGTGCCAGCAACAGGGAGACTCACAATGAGCAGTTCTTC | CASNRETHNEQFF
TRBJ1-3 | . | TRBV2 | few | TGTGCCAGCAGATCCGGGACAACTGGAAACACCATATATTTT | CASRSGTTGNTIYF
TRBJ2-7 | . | TRBV6-5 | . | TGTGCCAGCAGTTACTCGATTGGTCAGGGGATAGACGAGCAGTACTTC | CASSYSIGQGIDEQYF
TRBJ2-7 | TRBD1 | TRBV23-1 | . | TGCGCCAGCTGTACGACAGGGAACGAGCAGTACTTC | CASCTTGNEQYF
TRBJ2-7 | TRBD1 | TRBV6-5 | . | TGTGCCAGCAGCTTTCCGGGACAGGGGGGACAGTACTTC | CASSFPGQGGQYF
TRBJ2-7 | . | TRBV28 | . | TGTGCCAGCAGTTCCGCGAGAGAGCAGTACTTC | CASSSAREQYF
TRBJ2-2 | TRBD1 | TRBV25-1 | . | TGTGCCAGCAGTCCACAGGGGGGATCTAACACCGGGGAGCTGTTTTTT | CASSPQGGSNTGELFF
TRBJ1-1 | . | TRBV7-9 | . | TGTGCCAGCAGCCTACAGGGAGCGAACACTGAAGCTTTCTTT | CASSLQGANTEAFF
TRBJ2-2 | . | TRBV5-1 | . | TGCGCCAGCAGCTTGGCAGGGGCGGAGATCGGGGAGCTGTTTTTT | CASSLAGAEIGELFF
TRBJ2-1 | TRBD2 | TRBV10-3 | . | TGTGCCATCATGGCTAGCGGGGGGGCCCTGGATGAGCAGTTCTTC | CAIMASGGALDEQFF
TRBJ1-4 | TRBD1 | TRBV4-1 | . | TGCGCCAGCAGCCGAGGGACAGGGGGCTCTATCGAAGCTAATGAAAAACTGTTTTTT | CASSRGTGGSIEANEKLFF
TRBJ1-1 | . | TRBV10-3 | . | TGTGCCATCAGGGAGACCTTAGACAGACTGAACACTGAAGCTTTCTTT | CAIRETLDRLNTEAFF
TRBJ1-6 | . | TRBV6-5 | . | TGTGCCAGCAGTTACTCGGGGCCAGGGCTGAATCTACCCCTCCACTTT | CASSYSGPGLNLPLHF
TRBJ1-6 | TRBD1 | TRBV5-1 | . | TGCGCCAGCAGCTTGGAGACAGGGGGTTCACCCCTCCACTTT | CASSLETGGSPLHF
TRBJ1-4 | TRBD1 | TRBV7-2 | . | TGTGCCAGCAGCTTCGGACAGGGAGGGGAAAAACTGTTTTTT | CASSFGQGGEKLFF